This T cell receptor beta chain was recorded in a study of neurological immune-mediated disorders. CDR3 length equals 14 residues. The germline V gene has CDR1 SGHDT and CDR2 YYEEEE. With 5 bases removed from V and 7 bases from J, the gap between germline ends came to 18 bases. Synthesis of cDNA was performed by 5'RACE using 10-nucleotide random UMIs. TCRdb reprocessed the 5' RACE reads with MiXCR, giving one entry per CDR3 protein. The profile shows 25,000 to 30,000 distinct CDR3 sequences, roughly 12% of them singletons. Points from the study as a whole: The highest TCR clonal expansion occurred in HTLV-1-associated myelopathy; multiple sclerosis fell below healthy controls. None of the CDR3 amino acid sequences found in expanded clones was shared across subjects. This suggests that the TCR-beta repertoires were private in all groups.

For this clonotype: Its target is unknown.

This clonotype originated in a man between 60 and 70 years old in good health. Material for sequencing was PBMCs. V and J are TRBV5-6 and TRBJ1-1; possible D gene TRBD1, 6 bases. The DNA for the CDR3 is TGTGCCAGCAGTCCCGGGGGCGCCGGTGATGAAGCTTTCTTT. Protein product: CASSPGGAGDEAFF.